The 2 T cell receptor beta chains below come from one sample, sequenced in a study of blood T cell repertoires in COVID-19. Profiled with immunoSEQ multiplex PCR; TCRdb holds only in-frame clones, not every one. Of 56,000 or so clones in the sample, around nine tenths were seen once. Sequenced input: peripheral blood. These receptors all come from a woman older than 75 with active COVID-19.

The chain recombines TRBV5-5 with TRBJ1-1, with D hard to call. V was trimmed by 2 bases and J by 0 bases, leaving 5 bases between them. This CDR3 contains 13 residues. CDR1 is SGHKS and CDR2 is YYEKEE in the germline V gene (reference sequence). The CDR3 loop reads CASSFGLNTEAFF. Written as DNA, the CDR3 is TGTGCCAGCAGCTTCGGGTTGAACACTGAAGCTTTCTTT.

The chain joins TRBV6-2 or TRBV6-3 to TRBJ1-2; 8 nucleotides match TRBD1. From germline, CDR1 is MNHEY and CDR2 SVGEGT. V lost 4 bases and J lost 8; bases outside the gene matches: 6. This CDR3 comprises 13 residues. Here the CDR3 reads CASSSDRVNGYTF. Written as DNA, the CDR3 is TGTGCCAGCAGTTCGGACAGGGTGAACGGCTACACCTTC.